One sample yielded the 28 T cell receptor beta chains listed below, sequenced in a study of tissue T cells after allogeneic stem cell transplantation. As for time point: mouse harvest day 14 after allogeneic transplant. The graft held 10^6 splenic CD5+ T cells and 10^7 T-cell-depleted bone marrow cells. Profiling relied on immunoSEQ multiplex PCR, and the TCRdb table lists in-frame clones only, not all of them. The repertoire holds approximately 5,500 clones, with roughly 52% as singletons. Sequencing used gut tissue. All receptors come from a female BALB/c mouse given C57BL/6 T cells with graft-versus-host disease after an allogeneic hematopoietic cell transplant.

In the case of this clone: Gene names follow the mouse nomenclature. The read comes to an end 1 residue before the CDR3 does, leaving the germline J gene to fill in the end. The rearrangement links TRBV12-2 to TRBJ2-7, with 10 bases matching TRBD2. The CDR3 sequence is 15 residues long. Trimming took 0 bases from V and 0 from J; bases not matched to a gene: 1. The germline V gene encodes CDR1 SGHLS and CDR2 HYDKME. The CDR3 DNA, read in part, is TGTGCCAGCTCTCTCAACTGGGGGGGCTCCTATGAACAGTAC. Translating it yields CASSLNWGGSYEQY. The full-length CDR3 reads as CASSLNWGGSYEQYF.

About this clone itself: Gene names denote mouse genes. The read finishes 1 residue shy of the CDR3 end, and the germline J gene is used to complete it. This rearrangement joins TRBV12-1 to TRBJ2-5, with D hard to call. Looked up from germline, CDR1 is SGHSN and CDR2 is HYEKVE. The CDR3 is 14 residues long. V was shortened by 0 bases and J by 1 base, with 7 bases between the two germline ends. The CDR3 spells CASSLDGHQDTQYF. The CDR3 DNA, read in part, is TGTGCCAGCTCTCTCGACGGGCACCAAGACACCCAGTAC. Full variable domain (missing parts from reference TRBV12-1 and TRBJ2-5): DSGVVQSPRHIIKEKGGRSVLTCIPISGHSNVVWYQQTLGKELKFLIQHYEKVERDKGFLPSRFSVQQFDDYHSEMNMSALELEDSAMYFCASSLDGHQDTQYFGPGTRLLVL.

Worth noting for this clone: The listed genes are named as in mouse. The missing CDR3 end, 1 residue past where the read stops, is filled in from the germline J gene. The V gene is TRBV26, the J gene TRBJ2-7; D remains ambiguous. CDR3 length equals 12 residues. V was clipped by 2 bases and J by 4 bases, with 6 bases between them. Germline values: CDR1 KGHPV, CDR2 FQNQEV (reference sequence). The CDR3 bases that were read are TGTGCCAGCAGTCTGAGACAATATGAACAGTAC. Protein: CASSLRQYEQY. The CDR3, in full, reads CASSLRQYEQYF. The variable domain in full, with the rest retrieved from reference TRBV26 and TRBJ2-7, is NSKVIQTPRYLVKGQGQKAKMRCIPEKGHPVVFWYQQNKNNEFKFLINFQNQEVLQQIDMTEKRFSAECPSNSPCSLEIQSSEAGDSALYLCASSLRQYEQYFGPGTRLTVL.

This clone has just a few counts. Gene names are the mouse ones. The CDR3 end falls 1 residue outside the read, so it is completed with the germline J gene. The J gene is TRBJ1-2, the V gene TRBV26; 9 bases are shared with TRBD1. CDR1 is KGHPV, CDR2 FQNQEV, per germline (reference sequence). This CDR3 has 14 residues. Trimming cost V 6 bases and J 2 bases; bases outside gene matches: 4. The CDR3 protein is CASSLQGANSDYTF. The sequenced CDR3 bases are TGTGCCAGCAGCCTACAGGGGGCGAACTCCGACTACACC.

Points on this clone: Gene names refer to mouse genes. Sequencing ends 1 residue short of the CDR3 end; the germline J gene provides the rest. This rearrangement joins TRBV26 to TRBJ1-6, with D possibly matching TRBD1 (6 bases). TRBJ1-6 is sorted into the ORF group, with uncertain function. In germline, CDR1 is KGHPV, CDR2 FQNQEV (reference sequence). The length of the CDR3 is 13 residues. V was pared by 6 bases and J by 5 bases, with 8 bases between. The part of the CDR3 DNA that was read is TGTGCCAGCAGGCGGGACAATAATTCGCCCCTCTAC. Translated, it gives CASRRDNNSPLY. The full CDR3 sequence reads CASRRDNNSPLYF.

With respect to this clone: Each gene name is a mouse one. The DNA ends 1 residue before the CDR3 does, and the rest of the CDR3 is filled in from the germline J gene. The chain links TRBV13-3 to TRBJ2-4; D is ambiguous. The CDR3 runs 14 residues. Trimming shortened V by 3 bases and J by 0 bases, and 8 bases separated the two germline ends. Germline CDR1 NNHDY, CDR2 SYVADS. The CDR3 bases that were read are TGTGCCAGCAGTGCGGGGATTAGTCAAAACACCTTGTAC. This codes for CASSAGISQNTLY. In full, the CDR3 is CASSAGISQNTLYF. Full variable domain (outside the CDR3, taken from reference TRBV13-3 and TRBJ2-4): EAAVTQSPRSKVAVTGGKVTLSCHQTNNHDYMYWYRQDTGHGLRLIHYSYVADSTEKGDIPDGYKASRPSQENFSLILELASLSQTAVYFCASSAGISQNTLYFGAGTRLSVL.

This clone was detected once. Germline is not matched at one junction end, which may reflect a read error. Gene names and germline match the mouse. CDR3: CASSDAIYEQYF. The covered CDR3 bases are TGTGCCAGCAGTGATGCGATCTATGAACAGTAC. The V call is TRBV16, the J call TRBJ2-7; D gene uncertain. The read is 1 residue too short to cover the CDR3 end, so that end is filled in from the germline J gene. This CDR3 is built from 12 residues. Germline assignment: CDR1 SGHSA and CDR2 FRNQAP.

Concerning this clone itself: Each gene name is a mouse one. The read gets to within 1 residue of the CDR3 end, and the germline J gene fills in the rest. The V call is TRBV15, the J call TRBJ2-7; 11 bases line up with TRBD2. Germline CDR1 is SGHND and CDR2 is FRSKSL. Losses at the gene ends were 6 bases for V and 5 bases for J; bases not matched to a gene: 6. CDR3 length: 14 residues. The CDR3 region is CASSRTGGRDEQYF. CDR3 DNA (partial): TGTGCCAGCAGCCGGACTGGGGGGAGGGATGAACAGTAC.

Concerning this clone: Gene names refer to mouse genes. Sequencing ends 1 residue short of the CDR3 end; the germline J gene provides the rest. The V call is TRBV26, the J call TRBJ2-2; 8 bases agree with TRBD1. This CDR3 is built from 15 residues. V lost 2 bases, J lost 4 bases, and 3 bases stayed unmatched. CDR1 is KGHPV and CDR2 is FQNQEV in the germline V gene (reference sequence). Here the CDR3 reads CASSLGQGGTGQLYF. The sequenced part of the CDR3 DNA is TGTGCCAGCAGTCTGGGACAGGGAGGCACCGGGCAGCTCTAC.

Notes on this clone: The gene symbols are mouse symbols. The read ends 1 residue before the CDR3 terminus; that terminus is restored from the germline J gene. The chain couples TRBV13-1 to TRBJ2-1; no firm D call. The V end lost 2 bases, the J end lost 9 bases, and 6 bases lay between the germline ends. Germline CDR1 is NSHNY and CDR2 is SYGAGN. CDR3 size: 11 residues. CDR3 amino acids: CASSDPLEQFF. Partial CDR3 DNA: TGTGCCAGCAGTGACCCTCTTGAGCAGTTC.

Comments on this clone: Gene names denote mouse genes. The missing CDR3 end, 1 residue past where the read stops, is filled in from the germline J gene. J is TRBJ2-2 and V is TRBV3; 10 bases are a match to TRBD2. Trimming took 3 bases from V and 4 from J; bases not matched to a gene: 2. The germline gives CDR1 SNHLY, CDR2 FYNGKV (reference sequence). This CDR3 spans 15 amino acids. The CDR3 bases that were read are TGTGCCAGCAGCTTGACTGGGGGGAGCACCGGGCAGCTCTAC. Amino acid sequence: CASSLTGGSTGQLY. The full CDR3 protein is CASSLTGGSTGQLYF.

This clone turned up a few times. The listed genes are named as in mouse. The read comes to an end 1 residue before the CDR3 does, leaving the germline J gene to fill in the end. V gene TRBV12-2 combines with J gene TRBJ1-2; TRBD1 matches 7 bases. The germline CDR1 and CDR2 sequences are SGHLS and HYDKME. V was pared by 3 bases and J by 2 bases, with 8 bases of the junction left unmatched. The CDR3 covers 15 residues. The CDR3 DNA, read in part, is TGTGCCAGCTCTTCACAGGGGAAGGGCAACTCCGACTACACC. This translates into CASSSQGKGNSDYT. In full, the CDR3 is CASSSQGKGNSDYTF.

On this clone itself: The gene symbols are mouse symbols. The DNA ends 1 residue before the CDR3 does, and the rest of the CDR3 is filled in from the germline J gene. The chain is built from TRBV20 and TRBJ2-4, with a tentative D call TRBD1 (6 bases). The CDR3 runs 12 residues. Per germline, CDR1 GFQATS and CDR2 STVNSAI. Trimming stripped 1 base from V and 6 bases from J, with 8 bases between. The DNA read from the CDR3 is TGTGGTGCTAGGGTTACAGGGAACACCTTGTAC. Amino acid sequence: CGARVTGNTLY. The whole CDR3 sequence reads CGARVTGNTLYF.

Of note for this clone: Gene and germline names: mouse. The read ends 1 residue before the CDR3 terminus; that terminus is restored from the germline J gene. The V call is TRBV12-1, the J call TRBJ1-2; no clear D. Between the trimmed V and J ends, which lost 2 bases and 1 base, there was a span of 10 bases. Germline-derived CDR1 and CDR2 are SGHSN and HYEKVE. CDR3 length equals 14 residues. The CDR3 sequence is CASSHRDKNSDYTF. CDR3 DNA, as far as it was read: TGTGCCAGCTCTCACCGGGATAAAAACTCCGACTACACC.

Worth noting for this clone: Gene names are the mouse ones. The read is 1 residue too short to cover the CDR3 end, so that end is filled in from the germline J gene. The rearrangement links TRBV3 to TRBJ2-4, with 10 bases aligning to TRBD1. Trimming took 5 bases from V and 8 from J; bases not matched to a gene: 7. The CDR3 sequence is 14 residues long. Germline CDR1 reads SNHLY; CDR2 reads FYNGKV (reference sequence). CDR3 DNA (partial): TGTGCCAGCAGCCCGGGACAGGGGATCGGCACCTTGTAC. This codes for CASSPGQGIGTLY. The CDR3, in full, reads CASSPGQGIGTLYF.

Comments on this clone: Gene and germline names: mouse. The read ends 1 residue shy of where the CDR3 ends; the end is completed using the germline J gene. The chain joins TRBV23 to TRBJ2-7. This CDR3 is 13 amino acids long. CDR1 is KGHTA and CDR2 is FQNQQP in the germline V gene. The sequenced CDR3 bases are TGCTCCAGCAGTCAAGGCAGCTCCTATGAACAGTAC. Encoded protein: CSSSQGSSYEQY. The full CDR3 protein reads CSSSQGSSYEQYF.

This clone was recorded only once. Gene names denote mouse genes. The CDR3 goes on 1 residue after the read ends, and that part is filled in from the germline J gene. The genes are TRBV26 and TRBJ1-3; D is undetermined. There are 14 residues in the CDR3. Germline loops: CDR1 KGHPV, CDR2 FQNQEV (reference sequence). Trimming left V 4 bases short and J 0 bases short, with 7 bases between. CDR3 bases read: TGTGCCAGCAGTCGACACCATTCTGGAAATACGCTCTAT. It codes for CASSRHHSGNTLY. The CDR3, in full, reads CASSRHHSGNTLYF.

In this sample, this clone is medium-sized. Gene names and germline refer to mouse. The read stops 1 residue short of the end of the CDR3; the missing end is completed from the germline J gene. The genes are TRBV13-1 and TRBJ2-7; the D gene is possibly TRBD1 (6 bases). This CDR3 is 13 amino acids long. CDR1 and CDR2 from the germline V gene are NSHNY and SYGAGN. The ends were cut back, 2 bases at V and 0 bases at J, with 6 bases in the middle. The CDR3 protein is CASSEGGSYEQYF. CDR3 DNA (partial): TGTGCCAGCAGTGAAGGGGGCTCCTATGAACAGTAC.

This clone is a singleton in its sample. A much bigger clone sits one base away, suggesting this may be a read error. The gene names given are mouse names. The sequenced fragment ends 1 residue before the CDR3 boundary, so the rest is inferred from the germline J gene. The chain links TRBV26 to TRBJ1-4; a weak D match, TRBD1 (5 bases). This CDR3 region has 14 residues. Trimming took off 4 bases at V and 0 bases at J, with 6 bases between the two ends. Germline V lookup: CDR1 KGHPV, CDR2 FQNQEV (reference sequence). The DNA read from the CDR3 is TGTGCCAGCAGTCCGACAGTTTCCAACGAAAGATTATTT. Protein product: CASSPTVSNERLF. The entire CDR3 is CASSPTVSNERLFF.

With regard to this clone: Genes here carry mouse names. The observed sequence ends 1 residue before the CDR3 terminus, with the missing tail filled in from the germline J gene. This chain joins TRBV26 and TRBJ2-5; TRBD1 is a possible D gene (6 bases). Germline V lookup: CDR1 KGHPV, CDR2 FQNQEV (reference sequence). The CDR3 covers 14 residues. The V gene lost 3 bases and the J gene lost 5 bases, with 12 bases spanning the gap. CDR3 in amino acids: CASSLSRGRDTQYF. The covered CDR3 bases are TGTGCCAGCAGTCTTTCCAGGGGAAGAGACACCCAGTAC.

This clone is judged medium-sized. Gene names follow the mouse nomenclature. The observed sequence ends 1 residue before the CDR3 terminus, with the missing tail filled in from the germline J gene. This chain uses TRBV17 with TRBJ2-1, with 10 bases that match TRBD2. Germline V CDR1 and CDR2: MNHDT, YYDKIL. V shed 1 base and J 7 bases; nucleotides not matched to a gene: 4. The CDR3 is 15 amino acids. The CDR3 bases that were read are TGTGCTAGCAGTAGAGCGACTGGGGGGCGGGCTGAGCAGTTC. Translation gives CASSRATGGRAEQF. The CDR3 as a whole reads CASSRATGGRAEQFF.

In the case of this clone: Gene names are mouse gene names. The missing CDR3 end, 1 residue past where the read stops, is filled in from the germline J gene. The chain joins TRBV3 to TRBJ1-3; D perhaps matches TRBD1 (6 bases). There are 14 residues in the CDR3. Germline CDR1 is SNHLY and CDR2 is FYNGKV (reference sequence). Trimming took 1 base from V and 2 from J, leaving 6 bases between them. The CDR3 bases that were read are TGTGCCAGCAGCTTAGAGGGGGCTGGAAATACGCTCTAT. This sequence encodes CASSLEGAGNTLY. The complete CDR3 sequence is CASSLEGAGNTLYF. Full variable domain (missing parts from reference TRBV3 and TRBJ1-3): GPKVLQIPSHQIIDMGQMVTLNCDPVSNHLYFYWYKQILGQQMEFLVNFYNGKVMEKSKLFKDQFSVERPDGSYFTLKIQPTALEDSAVYFCASSLEGAGNTLYFGEGSRLIVV.

By sample fraction, this clone is medium-sized. Here the gene names and germline are mouse. The read stops 1 residue short of the end of the CDR3; the missing end is completed from the germline J gene. This chain links TRBV19 with TRBJ1-5, with D possibly TRBD1 on 5 matching bases. The CDR3 totals 15 residues. The germline V gene has CDR1 FNHDT and CDR2 SITEND (reference sequence). Trimming stripped 2 bases from V and 0 bases from J, with 9 bases between. Incomplete CDR3 DNA: TGTGCCAGCAGTATGGGGGAACATAACAACCAGGCTCCGCTT. This gives the protein CASSMGEHNNQAPL. The full CDR3 protein reads CASSMGEHNNQAPLF.

On this clone: Germline and genes: mouse. Read coverage stops 1 residue before the CDR3 terminus; the germline J gene supplies the remainder. The V call is TRBV26, the J call TRBJ1-6; perhaps TRBD1 as D (6 bases). TRBJ1-6 has ORF status, its function being uncertain. Looked up from germline, CDR1 is KGHPV and CDR2 is FQNQEV (reference sequence). The CDR3 length is 14 residues. V lost 2 bases to trimming and J lost 7 bases, with 9 bases between them. The CDR3: CASSLPGQNSPLYF. The CDR3 bases that were read are TGTGCCAGCAGTCTGCCAGGACAGAATTCGCCCCTCTAC.

A remark on this clone: This clone may be a read error of a much larger clone one base away. Genes here carry mouse names. The CDR3 is cut off 1 residue early in the read; its end comes from the germline J gene. The V call is TRBV12-2, the J call TRBJ1-4, with 10 bases aligning to TRBD1. The J segment lost 5 bases and the V segment lost 0 bases, leaving 2 bases of the junction unmatched. The length of the CDR3 is 15 residues. Germline CDR1 and CDR2: SGHLS and HYDKME. CDR3 protein: CASSLTGQGNERLFF. The CDR3 bases that were read are TGTGCCAGCTCTCTCACGGGACAGGGGAACGAAAGATTATTT.

As to this clone: The gene symbols are mouse symbols. The missing CDR3 end, 1 residue past where the read stops, is filled in from the germline J gene. The chain links TRBV12-2 to TRBJ1-6; D might be TRBD1 (6 bases). TRBJ1-6 is flagged as an ORF with uncertain function. CDR1 and CDR2 (germline): SGHLS, HYDKME. V gave up 2 bases and J gave up 3 bases, with 13 bases separating them. This CDR3 has 16 amino acids. The CDR3 is CASSPWDNFYNSPLYF. The covered CDR3 bases are TGTGCCAGCTCTCCCTGGGACAATTTCTATAATTCGCCCCTCTAC.

With respect to this clone: Genes and germline come from the mouse. The DNA ends 1 residue before the CDR3 does, and the rest of the CDR3 is filled in from the germline J gene. Other DNA variants within this sample encode the same CDR3. The chain employs TRBV12-1 and TRBJ1-3; D gene uncertain. V shed 0 bases and J shed 2 bases, with 10 bases lying between them. The CDR3 extends over 15 amino acids. Germline V gene lookup returns CDR1 SGHSN and CDR2 HYEKVE. The CDR3 DNA, read in part, is TGTGCCAGCTCTCTCGCGGGTGCGGCTGGAAATACGCTCTAT. It is translated as CASSLAGAAGNTLY. The complete CDR3 sequence is CASSLAGAAGNTLYF.

This clone was counted a few times. Genes and germline come from the mouse. The read terminates 1 residue before the CDR3 end, so the remaining end is supplied by the germline J gene. V usage is TRBV26 and J usage is TRBJ2-3; D uncertain. Per the germline V gene, CDR1 is KGHPV and CDR2 is FQNQEV (reference sequence). The CDR3 has 14 residues. The V gene lost 4 bases and the J gene lost 3 bases, with 11 bases spanning the gap. The CDR3 loop reads CASSPRAGAETLYF. CDR3 DNA, as far as it was read: TGTGCCAGCAGTCCTCGGGCGGGGGCAGAAACGCTGTAT.